A single sample gave rise to the 24 T cell receptor beta chains below, sequenced in a study of cytomegalovirus exposure and HLA in healthy donors. Sequenced by immunoSEQ multiplex PCR; TCRdb stores in-frame clones only, minus some. Of 66,000 or so clones in the sample, 95% to 97% are singletons; the top ten hold around 1.5%. Sequenced: PBMCs. These TCRs come from a woman aged 18-35 years in good health and CMV-seropositive.

CDR3 protein: CASSLDDSVNTEAFF. The CDR3 bases are TGTGCCAGCAGCTTAGATGATAGCGTAAACACTGAAGCTTTCTTT. The rearrangement joins TRBV11-3 to TRBJ1-1; no reliable D call. V lost 0 bases to trimming and J lost 2 bases, with 10 bases between them. This CDR3 contains 15 residues. The germline V gene has CDR1 SGHNT and CDR2 YENEEA.

This chain uses TRBV5-4 with TRBJ1-1, with D tentatively TRBD1 (5 bases). V gave up 0 bases and J gave up 0 bases, with 9 bases separating them. This CDR3 region has 15 residues. The germline CDR1 and CDR2 sequences are SGHNT and YYREEE (reference sequence). The CDR3 spells CASSLEGAMNTEAFF. As DNA, the CDR3 is TGTGCCAGCAGCTTGGAAGGGGCTATGAACACTGAAGCTTTCTTT. Complete variable domain (other parts from reference TRBV5-4 and TRBJ1-1): ETGVTQSPTHLIKTRGQQVTLRCSSQSGHNTVSWYQQALGQGPQFIFQYYREEENGRGNFPPRFSGLQFPNYSSELNVNALELDDSALYLCASSLEGAMNTEAFFGQGTRLTVV.

The rearrangement joins TRBV5-1 to TRBJ2-3, with 11 bases lining up with TRBD2. V shed 4 bases, J shed 2 bases, and the junction held 6 bases outside the gene matches. The CDR3 loop spans 16 amino acids. The germline gives CDR1 SGHRS, CDR2 YFSETQ. CDR3 loop: CASSPGTSGYTDTQYF. In DNA, the CDR3 is TGCGCCAGCAGCCCCGGGACTAGCGGCTACACAGATACGCAGTATTTT.

The chain uses TRBV6-5 and TRBJ2-7; tentative D call: TRBD2 (5 bases). V was cut by 7 bases and J by 6 bases, with 10 bases left in between. Germline CDR1 and CDR2: MNHEY and SVGAGI. The CDR3 extends over 11 amino acids. The CDR3 region is CASTDGLEQYF. The DNA for the CDR3 is TGTGCCAGCACTGACGGACTCGAGCAGTACTTC.

The chain employs TRBV28 and TRBJ2-1; 11 bases are a match to TRBD1. Germline V lookup: CDR1 MDHEN, CDR2 SYDVKM. V dropped 6 bases and J dropped 4; count of bases not matched to a gene: 5. The CDR3 extends over 15 amino acids. DNA of the CDR3: TGTGCCAGCAGCCCGGGGACAGGGGGATACAATGAGCAGTTCTTC. Its translation: CASSPGTGGYNEQFF.

This sequence joins TRBV10-1 and TRBJ2-1; 9 bases line up with TRBD2. This CDR3 has 18 amino acids. J lost 0 bases, V lost 0 bases, and 6 bases had no gene match. The V gene's germline CDR1 is WNHNN and CDR2 SYGVQD (reference sequence). For the CDR3, the DNA is TGCGCCAGCAGTGAGTCACCGACTAGCGGTTACTCCTACAATGAGCAGTTCTTC. This encodes CASSESPTSGYSYNEQFF.

The V and J genes are TRBV6-1 and TRBJ2-7; 7 bases are a match to TRBD1. J gave up 3 bases and V 5 bases, and 10 bases lay outside the gene matches. CDR1 MNHNS and CDR2 SASEGT come from the germline V gene. The CDR3 length is 15 residues. CDR3 protein: CASSPTSGTDYEQYF. Written as DNA, the CDR3 is TGTGCCAGCAGTCCGACCTCCGGGACAGACTACGAGCAGTACTTC.

V gene TRBV4-1 combines with J gene TRBJ2-7, with D perhaps TRBD1 (6 bases). CDR1 is MGHRA and CDR2 is YSYEKL in the germline V gene. This CDR3 has 14 residues. V was trimmed by 3 bases and J by 3 bases, leaving 12 bases between them. CDR3 in amino acids: CASSQGTSIYEQYF. The CDR3 DNA follows: TGCGCCAGCAGCCAGGGGACAAGTATCTACGAGCAGTACTTC.

V is TRBV6-6 and J is TRBJ1-1; 11 nucleotides agree with TRBD1. CDR1 and CDR2 from the germline V gene are MNHNY and SVGAGI (reference sequence). Trimming cost V 5 bases and J 1 base; bases outside gene matches: 3. The CDR3 has 15 amino acids. The CDR3 region is CASSPGQGANTEAFF. CDR3 coding DNA: TGTGCCAGCAGTCCTGGACAGGGGGCGAACACTGAAGCTTTCTTT.

In its sample, this clone was seen once. In nucleotides, the CDR3 is TGCGCCAGCAGCGCTTCCCCCCTCGGGGACGAGCAGTACTTC. Protein: CASSASPLGDEQYF. The rearrangement uses TRBV10-1 and TRBJ2-7, with D tentatively TRBD2 (5 bases). Trimming stripped 6 bases from V and 5 bases from J, with 17 bases between. The CDR3 consists of 14 residues. Looked up from germline, CDR1 is WNHNN and CDR2 is SYGVQD (reference sequence).

The CDR3 bases are TGTGCCAGCAGCTCGACAGGGAGGCCGTCCTACAATGAGCAGTTCTTC. It is translated as CASSSTGRPSYNEQFF. V usage is TRBV7-8 and J usage is TRBJ2-1; D possibly corresponds to TRBD1 (7 bases). CDR1 and CDR2 from the germline V gene are SGHVS and FQNEAQ. Trimming cost V 4 bases and J 1 base, with 14 bases left between them. CDR3 length equals 16 residues.

The count of this clone is one. The chain couples TRBV19 to TRBJ2-7; D possibly corresponds to TRBD1 (5 bases). Trimming removed 5 bases at V and 5 bases at J, with 13 bases between. Germline CDR1 and CDR2: LNHDA and SQIVND (reference sequence). The CDR3 spans 13 residues. The CDR3 loop is CASSPTSRDEQYF. Written as DNA, the CDR3 is TGTGCCAGTAGTCCTACCTCCAGGGACGAGCAGTACTTC.

This sequence joins TRBV30 and TRBJ1-2, with 8 bases identical to TRBD1. This CDR3 region has 16 residues. Germline V CDR1 and CDR2: GTSNPN, SVGIG (reference sequence). V trimming: 3 bases; J trimming: 5 bases; junction bases outside the gene matches: 14. CDR3 protein: CAWRRLTRTGHYGYTF. CDR3 in DNA: TGTGCCTGGAGACGATTAACAAGGACAGGGCATTATGGCTACACCTTC.

In its sample, this clone was seen once. The V gene is TRBV5-1, the J gene TRBJ2-7; TRBD1 might be the D (5 bases). Germline loops: CDR1 SGHRS, CDR2 YFSETQ. V was clipped by 4 bases and J by 1 base, with 9 bases between them. The CDR3 spans 13 residues. CDR3 coding DNA: TGCGCCAGCAGCCCCCAGGGTTCCTACGAGCAGTACTTC. Translating it yields CASSPQGSYEQYF.

The chain recombines TRBV27 with TRBJ2-7; TRBD1 matches at 8 bases. J gave up 6 bases and V 3 bases, and 7 bases lay outside the gene matches. Looked up from germline, CDR1 is MNHEY and CDR2 is SMNVEV (reference sequence). The CDR3 totals 14 residues. The CDR3 reads CASSFSDRAGEQYF. In DNA, the CDR3 is TGTGCCAGCAGTTTTTCGGACAGGGCGGGCGAGCAGTACTTC.

The CDR3 reads CASSDGGMLGYTF. The CDR3 nucleotides read TGCGCCAGCAGCGACGGGGGGATGCTTGGCTACACCTTC. The gene calls are TRBV5-1 and TRBJ1-2; weak D call: TRBD1 (5 bases). Trimming left V 4 bases short and J 7 bases short, with 14 bases between. There are 13 residues in the CDR3. CDR1 SGHRS and CDR2 YFSETQ come from the germline V gene.

The genes are TRBV5-4 and TRBJ1-4; TRBD1 agrees at 7 bases. CDR1 and CDR2 from the germline V gene are SGHNT and YYREEE (reference sequence). V lost 3 bases and J lost 1; bases outside the gene matches: 3. The CDR3 runs 15 residues. In DNA, the CDR3 is TGTGCCAGCAGCTCTCCAGGGGGAACTAATGAAAAACTGTTTTTT. Its protein is CASSSPGGTNEKLFF.

This chain joins TRBV28 and TRBJ1-1; no clear D. CDR1 is MDHEN and CDR2 is SYDVKM in the germline V gene. Trimming took off 1 base at V and 2 bases at J, with 8 bases between the two ends. This CDR3 contains 14 residues. The CDR3 region has the DNA TGTGCCAGCAGTTTATACAGCCGAAACACTGAAGCTTTCTTT. Its protein is CASSLYSRNTEAFF.

V gene TRBV5-1 combines with J gene TRBJ2-7; TRBD2 matches at 8 bases. The CDR3 consists of 15 residues. The germline V gene has CDR1 SGHRS and CDR2 YFSETQ. The V segment lost 0 bases and the J segment 3 bases; nucleotides outside the gene matches: 5. CDR3 in amino acids: CASSLEGLGFYEQYF. In nucleotides, the CDR3 is TGCGCCAGCAGCTTGGAGGGACTAGGGTTCTACGAGCAGTACTTC. Using reference TRBV5-1 and TRBJ2-7 for the parts outside the CDR3, the full variable domain is KAGVTQTPRYLIKTRGQQVTLSCSPISGHRSVSWYQQTPGQGLQFLFEYFSETQRNKGNFPGRFSGRQFSNSRSEMNVSTLELGDSALYLCASSLEGLGFYEQYFGPGTRLTVT.

V usage is TRBV11-3 and J usage is TRBJ1-1; 9 bases map to TRBD1. J lost 1 base, V lost 5 bases, and 5 bases had no gene match. The CDR3 totals 15 residues. Germline lookup yields CDR1 SGHNT and CDR2 YENEEA. The CDR3 reads CASSERQGGNTEAFF. CDR3 in DNA: TGTGCCAGCAGCGAACGACAGGGGGGGAACACTGAAGCTTTCTTT.

A single count supports this clone. This sequence joins TRBV18 and TRBJ2-2, with D perhaps matching TRBD2 (6 bases). From germline, CDR1 is KGHSH and CDR2 LQKENI. Trimming took off 0 bases at V and 0 bases at J, with 11 bases between the two ends. This CDR3 comprises 17 residues. CDR3 region: CASSPPGRRANTGELFF. CDR3 coding DNA: TGTGCCAGCTCACCACCTGGGAGGAGGGCGAACACCGGGGAGCTGTTTTTT.

The CDR3 sequence: CSVEVGGSYEQYF. The CDR3 DNA sequence: TGCAGCGTTGAAGTAGGGGGCTCTTACGAGCAGTACTTC. This sequence joins TRBV29-1 and TRBJ2-7, with 7 nucleotides matching TRBD1. Per the germline V gene, CDR1 is SQVTM and CDR2 is ANQGSEA. Germline trimming cut 1 base from V and 4 bases from J; bases unmatched to any gene: 4. The CDR3 runs to 13 residues.

The CDR3 protein is CASTKTAEAFF. In nucleotides, the CDR3 is TGTGCCAGCACTAAGACAGCAGAAGCTTTCTTT. The chain combines TRBV6-1 with TRBJ1-1, with D tentatively TRBD1 (5 bases). V lost 7 bases, J lost 8 bases, and 11 bases lay in between. The CDR3 totals 11 residues. Germline loops: CDR1 MNHNS, CDR2 SASEGT.

V is TRBV30 and J is TRBJ2-2; 9 bases fit TRBD1. CDR3 length: 14 amino acids. The V gene's germline CDR1 is GTSNPN and CDR2 SVGIG (reference sequence). The junction had 0 bases not matched to a gene; V was cut back by 1 base and J by 3 bases. For the CDR3, the DNA is TGTGCCTGGAGTGGGGACAGGGACACCGGGGAGCTGTTTTTT. Its translation: CAWSGDRDTGELFF.